This T cell receptor (beta chain) was recovered during a study of T cells expressing NK-cell markers. Study as a whole: There were seven HCMV-seropositive donors and one seronegative donor among the eight sequenced.

The CDR3 has 15 residues. Germline assignment: CDR1 MNHNS and CDR2 SASEGT. After re-calling the 5' RACE reads, TCRdb lists one entry per CDR3 protein, DNA absent. The sample table includes some 190,000 distinct CDR3 sequences. The chain has TRBV6-1 and TRBJ2-2. Sequenced input: blood T cells: a sorted CD56 or NKG2C T cell subset, CD4+ or CD8+ T cells, or bulk PBMC T cells (not recorded which). This TCR was sampled from a man aged 18 to 69 in good health. The chain's CDR3 is CASSQAVGNTGELFF.